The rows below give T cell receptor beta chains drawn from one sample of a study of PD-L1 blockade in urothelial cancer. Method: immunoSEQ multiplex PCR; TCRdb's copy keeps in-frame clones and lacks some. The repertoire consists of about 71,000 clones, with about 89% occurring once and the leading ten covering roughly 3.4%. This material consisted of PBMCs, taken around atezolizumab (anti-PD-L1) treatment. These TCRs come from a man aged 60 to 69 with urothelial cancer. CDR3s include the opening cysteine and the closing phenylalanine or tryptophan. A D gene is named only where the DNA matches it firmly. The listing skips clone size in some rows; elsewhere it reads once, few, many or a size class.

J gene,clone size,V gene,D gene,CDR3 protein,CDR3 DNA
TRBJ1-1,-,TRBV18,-,CASSPTQGNTEAFF,TGTGCCAGCTCACCAACACAGGGAAACACTGAAGCTTTCTTT
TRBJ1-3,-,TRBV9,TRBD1,CASSPYIGQGGNTIYF,TGTGCCAGCAGCCCCTATATAGGACAGGGTGGAAACACCATATATTTT
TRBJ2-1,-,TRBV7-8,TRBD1,CASSPSGTGDYEQFF,TGTGCCAGCAGCCCTTCCGGGACAGGGGATTATGAGCAGTTCTTC
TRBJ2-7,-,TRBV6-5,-,CASSLGGRTYEQYF,TGTGCCAGCAGCCTAGGGGGACGGACCTACGAGCAGTACTTC
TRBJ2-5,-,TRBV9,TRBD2,CASSTGTSVKETQYF,TGTGCCAGCAGCACCGGGACTAGCGTTAAAGAGACCCAGTACTTC
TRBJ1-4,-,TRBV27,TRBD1,CASRLGQTTNEKLFF,TGTGCCAGCAGGCTGGGACAGACAACTAATGAAAAACTGTTTTTT
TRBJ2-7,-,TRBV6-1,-,CAGAFAGDYEQYF,TGTGCCGGCGCTTTCGCAGGGGACTACGAGCAGTACTTC
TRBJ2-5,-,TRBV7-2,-,CASSKRQIQETQYF,TGTGCCAGCAGCAAAAGACAGATCCAAGAGACCCAGTACTTC
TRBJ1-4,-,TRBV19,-,CASSPDRLNEKLFF,TGTGCCAGTAGTCCAGACAGGTTAAATGAAAAACTGTTTTTT
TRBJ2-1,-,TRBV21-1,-,CASSRRAVQWLFF,TGTGCCAGCAGCAGGCGAGCGGTACAGTGGTTGTTCTTC
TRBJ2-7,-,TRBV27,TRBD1,CASSLTGQGSDEQYF,TGTGCCAGCAGTTTAACCGGACAGGGCAGCGACGAGCAGTACTTC
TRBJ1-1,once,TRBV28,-,CASSKTGQGNTEAFF,TGTGCCAGCAGTAAGACAGGTCAGGGGAACACTGAAGCTTTCTTT
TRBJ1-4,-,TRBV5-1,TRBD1,CASSLQGAVANEKLFF,TGCGCCAGCAGCCTACAGGGGGCAGTAGCTAATGAAAAACTGTTTTTT
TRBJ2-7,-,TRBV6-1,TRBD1,CASSRLGTATYEQYF,TGTGCCAGCAGCCGACTTGGGACAGCTACCTACGAGCAGTACTTC
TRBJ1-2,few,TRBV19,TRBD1,CASSVLTNYRGEGYTF,TGTGCCAGTAGTGTACTGACCAATTACAGGGGTGAAGGCTACACCTTC
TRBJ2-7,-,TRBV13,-,CASSPYRDIYEQYF,TGTGCCAGCAGCCCCTATCGGGACATCTACGAGCAGTACTTC
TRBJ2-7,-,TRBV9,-,CASSRTRGGSYEQYF,TGTGCCAGCAGCCGCACTAGGGGGGGCTCCTACGAGCAGTACTTC
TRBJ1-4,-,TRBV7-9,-,CASSYTGPTNEKLFF,TGTGCCAGCAGCTACACAGGGCCAACTAATGAAAAACTGTTTTTT
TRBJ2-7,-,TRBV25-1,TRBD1,CASSGTGGAREQYF,TGTGCCAGCAGTGGGACAGGGGGCGCGAGGGAGCAGTACTTC
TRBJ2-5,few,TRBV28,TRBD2,CASRPAGVEETQYF,TGTGCCAGCAGGCCTGCGGGAGTTGAAGAGACCCAGTACTTC
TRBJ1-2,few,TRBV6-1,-,CAGLLTGYGGYGYTF,TGTGCCGGTTTACTTACAGGGTATGGTGGGTATGGCTACACCTTC
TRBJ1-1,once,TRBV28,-,CASSPTGLNTEAFF,TGTGCCAGCAGTCCAACAGGTCTGAACACTGAAGCTTTCTTT
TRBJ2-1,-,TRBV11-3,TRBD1,CASSLVGGEQFF,TGTGCCAGCAGCTTAGTAGGGGGCGAGCAGTTCTTC
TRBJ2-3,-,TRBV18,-,CASSPLRGGGTQYF,TGTGCCAGCTCACCACTCAGGGGCGGGGGTACGCAGTATTTT
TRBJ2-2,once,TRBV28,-,CASSLRTGELFF,TGTGCCAGCAGTTTACGGACCGGGGAGCTGTTTTTT
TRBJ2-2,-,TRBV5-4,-,CASSRSGELFF,TGTGCCAGCAGTCGGTCCGGGGAGCTGTTTTTT
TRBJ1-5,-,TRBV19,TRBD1,CASSTTGEAGNQPQHF,TGTGCCAGTAGTACTACAGGGGAAGCTGGCAATCAGCCCCAGCATTTT
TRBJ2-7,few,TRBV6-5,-,CASSYSLQQYF,TGTGCCAGCAGTTACTCTCTCCAGCAGTACTTC
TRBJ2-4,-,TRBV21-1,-,CASRSYNRDIQYF,TGTGCCAGCAGGTCGTATAATCGGGACATTCAGTACTTC
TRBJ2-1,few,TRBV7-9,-,CASSGSPRAIEQFF,TGTGCCAGCAGCGGCAGTCCGAGGGCGATTGAGCAGTTCTTC
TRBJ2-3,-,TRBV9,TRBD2,CASAKRGTSGSDTQYF,TGTGCCAGCGCAAAAAGGGGGACTAGCGGGAGCGATACGCAGTATTTT
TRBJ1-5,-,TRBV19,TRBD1,CASSPQGQGAGQPQHF,TGTGCCAGTAGTCCCCAGGGACAGGGGGCGGGCCAGCCCCAGCATTTT
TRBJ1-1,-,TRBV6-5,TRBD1,CASRRDRRNTEAFF,TGTGCCAGCAGACGGGACAGGAGGAACACTGAAGCTTTCTTT
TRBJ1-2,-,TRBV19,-,CASSIAGRGAGYGYTF,TGTGCCAGTAGTATCGCAGGGAGGGGCGCTGGATATGGCTACACCTTC
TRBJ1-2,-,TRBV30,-,CAWSPGPYGYTF,TGTGCCTGGAGCCCTGGCCCCTATGGCTACACCTTC
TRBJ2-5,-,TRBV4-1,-,CASSQGFGGSLETQYF,TGCGCCAGCAGCCAAGGGTTTGGGGGGAGTCTGGAGACCCAGTACTTC
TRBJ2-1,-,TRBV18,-,CASSPDYYNEQFF,TGTGCCAGCTCACCAGACTACTACAATGAGCAGTTCTTC
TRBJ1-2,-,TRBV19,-,CASSVREPAYYGYTF,TGTGCCAGTAGTGTAAGGGAGCCGGCCTACTATGGCTACACCTTC
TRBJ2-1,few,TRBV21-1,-,CASEVRTSGRSDEQFF,TGTGCCAGCGAGGTTAGGACTAGCGGGAGGAGCGATGAGCAGTTCTTC
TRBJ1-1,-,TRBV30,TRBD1,CAWRVRDRETEAFF,TGTGCCTGGAGAGTAAGGGACAGGGAAACTGAAGCTTTCTTT